This T cell receptor beta chain was found in a study of cytomegalovirus exposure and HLA in healthy donors. CDR1 and CDR2 from the germline V gene are MDHEN and SYDVKM. The CDR3 runs 16 residues. The ends lost 6 bases at V and 2 bases at J; junction bases unmatched: 10. The PCR contained 60 Vbeta and 13 Jbeta primers. Generated by immunoSEQ multiplex PCR, the TCRdb table keeps only in-frame clones and is missing some. The repertoire holds fewer than 95,000 clones, over 55% seen once, with roughly 6.3% in the top ten. Material for sequencing was PBMCs. The source of this sequence is a woman in her thirties in good health and CMV-seronegative. This chain joins TRBV28 and TRBJ2-7; TRBD1 agrees at 10 bases. CDR3 sequence (DNA): TGTGCCAGCAGAGGGCCGGGACAGGGGTCTACCTACGAGCAGTACTTC. Translated, it gives CASRGPGQGSTYEQYF.